The T cell receptor beta chain under discussion was sequenced for a study of control samples from healthy donors and cancer patients. TCRdb's table, derived via immunoSEQ multiplex PCR, lists solely in-frame clones and lacks some. This table has some 130,000 clones, 92% appearing once. Unmatched junction bases numbered 11, after V lost 10 bases and J lost 4 bases. The length of the CDR3 is 14 residues. The germline gives CDR1 MNHNY, CDR2 SVGAGI (reference sequence). The sequencing sample was made of blood. The origin of this receptor is a woman between 45 and 65 years old in good health. The chain has TRBV6-6 and TRBJ2-3; the match to TRBD2 covers 7 bases. The CDR3 DNA sequence: TGTGCCACCCTTAGGGTAGCGGGCCCAGATACGCAGTATTTT. This translates into CATLRVAGPDTQYF.